This T cell receptor (beta chain) is from a study of T cell responses to AZD1222 COVID-19 vaccine. Trimming stripped 5 bases from V and 0 bases from J, with 7 bases between. In germline, CDR1 is LNHDA, CDR2 SQIVND (reference sequence). CDR3 length: 13 amino acids. Findings and caveats of the study: The study reported that nearly half of spike-specific TCRs target unmutated variant regions.

Sequencing was performed with immunoSEQ multiplex PCR; in TCRdb, only in-frame clones are kept and a portion is missing. This table has 110,000 to 150,000 clones, 80% to 95% appearing once. This clone was seen a few times. The target antigen is unknown. The specimen was peripheral blood, collected on day 0 of AZD1222 vaccination. The genes are TRBV19 and TRBJ1-1; a weak D match, TRBD1 (6 bases). The receptor was derived from an adult in good health. This CDR3 reads CASSDRLNTEAFF. DNA for the CDR3: TGTGCCAGTAGTGACAGGCTGAACACTGAAGCTTTCTTT.